This T cell receptor beta chain appears in the sequencing data of a study of identical twins. With no exceptions, donors were healthy Caucasians. The CDR3 sequence is 15 residues long. V was cut by 1 base and J by 7 bases, with 17 bases left in between. The V gene's germline CDR1 is LGHNA and CDR2 YNFKEQ. This clonotype has just a few counts. Its matching antigen is unknown. MiXCR was run by TCRdb on the 5' RACE reads, yielding one entry per CDR3 protein. The sample lists about 700,000 distinct CDR3 sequences, approximately 6% occurring once. The study, taken as a whole, reports: A lower insertion count was a feature of abundant cord blood beta clonotypes, with no such feature in memory repertoires.

This clonotype originated in a man younger than 35 in good health. V and J are TRBV4-2 and TRBJ2-7; D is possibly TRBD2 (5 bases). The sequenced sample consisted of naive T cells sorted from blood. The CDR3 here is CASSQVLGEYQEQYF. In DNA form, the CDR3 reads TGTGCCAGCAGCCAAGTACTGGGAGAGTACCAAGAGCAGTACTTC.